A selection of T cell receptor beta chains follows, all from one sample in a study of CD8 T cells in ankylosing spondylitis. TCRdb re-called the 5' RACE reads with MiXCR, one entry per CDR3 protein. The table has about 160,000 distinct CDR3 sequences, around 20% seen once. Source material: blood, either unsorted or a sorted T cell fraction (not recorded which). These receptors were collected from a male donor with ankylosing spondylitis or in good health (not recorded which). The CDR3 runs from the conserved cysteine through the conserved F or W. The D gene is left open where the match is weak. Clone size appears in some rows only: once, few, many, or a class for an expanded clone.

TRBV5-1	many	TRBJ2-5	TRBD2	TGCGCCAGCAGCATCGTAGCGGGAGGGCCTGGAGAGACCCAGTACTTC	CASSIVAGGPGETQYF
TRBV5-1	few	TRBJ2-2	-	TGCGCCAGCAACGGTTTGGACACCGGGGAGCTGTTTTTT	CASNGLDTGELFF
TRBV6-1	many	TRBJ2-5	-	TGTGCCAGCAGTGTGGAGCTTCAAGAGACCCAGTACTTC	CASSVELQETQYF
TRBV6-1	-	TRBJ1-1	-	TGTGCCAGCAGTAGGGATACAGGGTGGGGCACTGAAGCTTTCTTT	CASSRDTGWGTEAFF
TRBV11-2	-	TRBJ1-2	-	TGTGCCAGCAGCTTGAATGAAGGGGCTGGGTATGGCTACACCTTC	CASSLNEGAGYGYTF
TRBV9	-	TRBJ1-2	-	TGTGCCAGCAGCACCCACGAGGGGGGTGGCTACACCTTC	CASSTHEGGGYTF
TRBV5-6	many	TRBJ1-1	-	TGTGCCAGCAGCTTGGGCGGAGAAGCTTTCTTT	CASSLGGEAFF
TRBV28	many	TRBJ1-1	-	TGTGCCAGCAGTTTAGAGTTCAACACTGAAGCTTTCTTT	CASSLEFNTEAFF
TRBV28	many	TRBJ2-7	-	TGTGCCAGCAGTTTATCAAACGAGCAGTACTTC	CASSLSNEQYF
TRBV6-5	-	TRBJ2-7	-	TGTGCCAGCAGTTACCTCGGCCTTCCATGGGCCGAGCAGTACTTC	CASSYLGLPWAEQYF
TRBV20-1	many	TRBJ1-2	TRBD1	TGCAGTGCTAGTAAAGGGGGCGGGGCCGACACCTTC	CSASKGGGADTF
TRBV12-3/TRBV12-4	-	TRBJ2-2	-	TGTGCCAGCAGCAAAAGGGAGTTCACCGGGGAGCTGTTTTTT	CASSKREFTGELFF
TRBV5-1	many	TRBJ1-6	-	TGCGCCAGCAGCTTATTCTCGACAGGTGATTCACCCCTCCACTTT	CASSLFSTGDSPLHF
TRBV5-1	-	TRBJ1-3	-	TGCGCCAGCAGCGGACAGCAAAAGAGCACCATATATTTT	CASSGQQKSTIYF
TRBV9	-	TRBJ1-1	-	TGTGCCAGCAGCCCGCAGGGAGAGGACACTGAAGCTTTCTTT	CASSPQGEDTEAFF
TRBV4-1	few	TRBJ2-7	-	TGCGCCAGCAGCCAAGATTGGAGGGGATTAACCTACGAGCAGTACTTC	CASSQDWRGLTYEQYF
TRBV27	many	TRBJ2-7	TRBD1	TGTGCCAGCAGCTTAACCGGGACAGGGGTCTACGAGCAGTACTTC	CASSLTGTGVYEQYF
TRBV12-3/TRBV12-4	-	TRBJ2-1	-	TGTGCCAGCAGTCCCTTTGGGGCGAATGAGCAGTTCTTC	CASSPFGANEQFF
TRBV10-3	few	TRBJ2-7	TRBD2	TGTGCCATCAGGGAACTAGCGGGAGGGCCTGGGATCTACGAGCAGTACTTC	CAIRELAGGPGIYEQYF
TRBV20-1	-	TRBJ2-4	-	TGCAGTGCTAGAGTAGGAGTAGCGCACATTCAGTACTTC	CSARVGVAHIQYF
TRBV12-3/TRBV12-4	many	TRBJ1-1	-	TGTGCCAGCAGTTTGACCGAAGTGAACACTGAAGCTTTCTTT	CASSLTEVNTEAFF
TRBV12-3/TRBV12-4	few	TRBJ2-7	-	TGTGCCAGCAGCACCCAGGGCACCTACGAGCAGTACTTC	CASSTQGTYEQYF
TRBV29-1	-	TRBJ2-1	TRBD1	TGCAGCGTCGAAGGACAGGGTGTACGCAATGAGCAGTTCTTC	CSVEGQGVRNEQFF
TRBV10-3	few	TRBJ2-7	TRBD1	TGTGCCATCAGTGAGTGGGGGACAGGGGATATAGTGTACGAGCAGTACTTC	CAISEWGTGDIVYEQYF
TRBV27	-	TRBJ2-1	-	TGTGCCAGCAGTTTAAACCGTCTAGCGATCTCCTACAATGAGCAGTTCTTC	CASSLNRLAISYNEQFF
TRBV20-1	many	TRBJ1-1	-	TGCAGTGCTAGGGAGATTTTGGGGCTGCCTGAAGCTTTCTTT	CSAREILGLPEAFF
TRBV12-5	few	TRBJ1-1	-	TGTGCTAGTGGTTTGTTCGGCCAACTGGACACTGAAGCTTTCTTT	CASGLFGQLDTEAFF
TRBV7-3	-	TRBJ2-5	-	TGTGCCAGCAGCTTATTGCCCCAAGAGACCCAGTACTTC	CASSLLPQETQYF